The 29 T cell receptor beta chains in this list originate from one sample, sequenced in a study of breast tumors, draining lymph nodes, adjacent tissues. In TCRdb, the multiplex PCR reads were re-called with MiXCR into one record per CDR3 protein. The sample has about 19,000 distinct CDR3 sequences; approximately 41% are singletons. The sample taken for sequencing was breast tumor tissue. The receptors were gathered from a female donor with breast cancer. Some clones in this sample may be carry-over from other donors' samples.

The chain's CDR3 is CATSRDTLAGALGDTQYF. CDR3 DNA: TGTGCCACCAGCAGAGATACACTAGCGGGGGCCCTGGGGGATACGCAGTATTTT. The rearrangement uses TRBV15 and TRBJ2-3; 11 positions match TRBD2. Per the germline V gene, CDR1 is LNHNV and CDR2 is YYDKDF (reference sequence). The CDR3 is 18 amino acids. The J segment lost 6 bases and the V segment lost 0 bases, leaving 11 bases of the junction unmatched.

The rearrangement uses TRBV2 and TRBJ2-1; D is ambiguous. V dropped 2 bases and J dropped 9 bases, with 8 bases sitting between them. Germline CDR1 reads SNHLY; CDR2 reads FYNNEI. The CDR3 totals 12 residues. The CDR3 is CASSEFNGEQFF. The CDR3 DNA reads as TGTGCCAGCAGTGAATTCAATGGTGAGCAGTTCTTC.

In this sample, this clonotype turned up a few times. This chain joins TRBV25-1 and TRBJ1-4; D is unresolved. Trimming cost V 4 bases and J 7 bases, with 7 bases left between them. The CDR3 sequence is 12 residues long. Per the germline V gene, CDR1 is MGHDK and CDR2 is SYGVNS. DNA for the CDR3: TGTGCCAGCAGTGGAGACTTTGAAAAACTGTTTTTT. Translated: CASSGDFEKLFF.

This clonotype was counted at least ten times. This rearrangement joins TRBV2 to TRBJ2-5, with 9 nucleotides matching TRBD2. The CDR3 has 14 amino acids. V shed 6 bases, J shed 2 bases, and the junction held 4 bases outside the gene matches. CDR1 is SNHLY and CDR2 is FYNNEI in the germline V gene. The CDR3 DNA reads TGTGCCAGCAGCGACCTAGCGGGACAAGAGACCCAGTACTTC. Its translation: CASSDLAGQETQYF. The complete variable domain, with remaining parts taken from reference TRBV2 and TRBJ2-5, reads EPEVTQTPSHQVTQMGQEVILRCVPISNHLYFYWYRQILGQKVEFLVSFYNNEISEKSEIFDDQFSVERPDGSNFTLKIRSTKLEDSAMYFCASSDLAGQETQYFGPGTRLLVL.

With respect to this clonotype: This CDR3 fails to terminate in the conserved phenylalanine or tryptophan, so it likely reflects a read error. The DNA is left out, because the CDR3 cannot be placed on it with certainty; the CDR3 is given as TCRdb lists it. The rearrangement links TRBV2 to TRBJ2-7. The CDR3 spans 13 residues, counting both ends. Germline CDR1 reads SNHLY; CDR2 reads FYNNEI. The CDR3 loop reads CASSERTYEQHFG.

The V and J genes are TRBV20-1 and TRBJ2-7; 12 bases are shared with TRBD2. Germline V gene data show CDR1 as DFQATT and CDR2 as SNEGSKA (reference sequence). The CDR3 loop spans 15 amino acids. V dropped 5 bases and J dropped 2; count of bases not matched to a gene: 7. CDR3 in amino acids: CSARTSGDRTYEQYF. The CDR3 DNA sequence: TGCAGTGCTCGGACTAGCGGGGACAGAACCTACGAGCAGTACTTC.

This clonotype was picked up many times. The chain uses TRBV15 and TRBJ1-4; possibly TRBD1 for D (5 bases). The CDR3 totals 15 residues. The V and J ends lost 3 bases and 6 bases respectively, with 14 bases between them. Germline V CDR1 and CDR2: LNHNV, YYDKDF (reference sequence). Here the CDR3 reads CATSSGTTRDEKLFF. Here the CDR3 DNA reads TGTGCCACCAGCAGCGGGACTACCCGGGATGAAAAACTGTTTTTT.

The sample holds many counts of this clonotype. The V gene is TRBV10-1, the J gene TRBJ2-3; 11 nucleotides align to TRBD2. J gave up 5 bases and V 0 bases, and 19 bases lay outside the gene matches. The germline CDR1 and CDR2 sequences are WNHNN and SYGVQD (reference sequence). This CDR3 is 21 amino acids long. CDR3 amino acids: CASSESCLAGGTLPGRDTQYF. As DNA, the CDR3 is TGCGCCAGCAGTGAGTCGTGTTTAGCGGGAGGGACTTTACCCGGGAGAGATACGCAGTATTTT.

The chain links TRBV28 to TRBJ1-3; a weak D match, TRBD1 (6 bases). V dropped 3 bases and J dropped 0 bases, with 12 bases sitting between them. Germline V gene data show CDR1 as MDHEN and CDR2 as SYDVKM. CDR3 length equals 16 residues. CDR3 DNA sequence: TGTGCCAGCAGTTTGGGGGCCGACATCTCTGGAAACACCATATATTTT. It translates to CASSLGADISGNTIYF.

The chain carries TRBV7-2 and TRBJ1-1; a weak D match, TRBD1 (5 bases). Looked up from germline, CDR1 is SGHTA and CDR2 is FQGNSA. V was trimmed by 5 bases and J by 1 base, leaving 20 bases between them. The CDR3 is 17 amino acids. The CDR3, as DNA: TGTGCCAGCAGCCAGACCCTAAGGGGACGGAGGAACACTGAAGCTTTCTTT. Translating gives CASSQTLRGRRNTEAFF.

The sample holds many counts of this clonotype. The chain carries TRBV20-1 and TRBJ2-1, with D perhaps TRBD2 (6 bases). Germline CDR1 reads DFQATT; CDR2 reads SNEGSKA (reference sequence). The V gene lost 0 bases and the J gene lost 5 bases, with 14 bases spanning the gap. This CDR3 spans 15 amino acids. CDR3 DNA sequence: TGCAGTGCTAGAGATGGGATTAGCGGAGACAATGAGCAGTTCTTC. It is translated as CSARDGISGDNEQFF.

This clonotype came up once. One end of the junction fails to match germline, which may point to a read error. The V call is TRBV18, the J call TRBJ2-7, with D tentatively TRBD1 (6 bases). Germline values: CDR1 KGHSH, CDR2 LQKENI. This CDR3 is built from 14 residues. The CDR3 sequence is CAGSPQAFRGEQYF. The CDR3 DNA follows: TGTGCCGGCTCACCACAGGCCTTTAGGGGGGAGCAGTACTTC.

This chain joins TRBV3-1 and TRBJ2-2; 11 nucleotides match TRBD2. V lost 3 bases to trimming and J lost 5 bases; unmatched junction nucleotides: 5. In germline, CDR1 is LGHDT, CDR2 YNNKEL (reference sequence). The CDR3 loop spans 16 amino acids. CDR3 loop: CASSQRLAGSTGELFF. In DNA form, the CDR3 reads TGTGCCAGCAGCCAGAGACTAGCGGGGAGTACCGGGGAGCTGTTTTTT.

The chain uses TRBV30 and TRBJ2-7, with D hard to call. The germline gives CDR1 GTSNPN, CDR2 SVGIG (reference sequence). The ends were cut back, 2 bases at V and 4 bases at J, with 9 bases in the middle. The CDR3 runs to 12 residues. The CDR3 protein is CAWSSGWYEQYF. The CDR3 DNA is TGTGCCTGGAGTTCGGGTTGGTACGAGCAGTACTTC.

This rearrangement joins TRBV20-1 to TRBJ2-3; TRBD2 matches at 11 bases. J lost 3 bases, V lost 6 bases, and 5 bases had no gene match. There are 14 residues in the CDR3. CDR1 is DFQATT, CDR2 SNEGSKA, per germline (reference sequence). The CDR3 sequence: CSAQLAGVTDTQYF. Written as DNA, the CDR3 is TGCAGTGCGCAACTAGCGGGGGTGACAGATACGCAGTATTTT.

This clonotype was found many times. The chain has TRBV4-1 and TRBJ2-6; 10 bases fit TRBD2. The ends lost 4 bases at V and 4 bases at J; junction bases unmatched: 10. Germline V gene data show CDR1 as MGHRA and CDR2 as YSYEKL. The CDR3 runs to 18 residues. CDR3 sequence (DNA): TGCGCCAGCAGCCCGTCTAGCGGGAGTACATCGGGGGCCAACGTCCTGACTTTC. This translates into CASSPSSGSTSGANVLTF.

This clonotype was counted many times. The chain recombines TRBV6-1 with TRBJ2-7; 8 bases map to TRBD2. With 8 bases clipped from V and 3 bases from J, the junction kept 6 bases outside the gene matches. The CDR3 spans 13 residues. Germline V gives CDR1 MNHNS, CDR2 SASEGT. The CDR3 DNA reads as TGTGCCAGCGGTAATAGCGGGAACTACGAGCAGTACTTC. Amino acid sequence: CASGNSGNYEQYF.

The CDR3 DNA reads as TGTGCCAGCAGCCCCCGACTAGCGGGAGGAGCAGAGCAGTACTTC. It specifies CASSPRLAGGAEQYF. This chain uses TRBV9 with TRBJ2-7; 13 nucleotides line up with TRBD2. The germline CDR1 and CDR2 sequences are SGDLS and YYNGEE. V shed 4 bases and J 7 bases; nucleotides not matched to a gene: 8. The CDR3 sequence is 15 residues long.

The chain's CDR3 is CASSPGTSGRSYNEQFF. The CDR3 DNA reads as TGCGCCAGCAGCCCGGGGACTAGCGGGAGGTCCTACAATGAGCAGTTCTTC. The chain recombines TRBV4-1 with TRBJ2-1; 15 positions agree with TRBD2. The CDR3 is 17 amino acids. Germline lookup yields CDR1 MGHRA and CDR2 YSYEKL. Trimming at V came to 4 bases and at J to 1 base, leaving 2 bases not matched to a gene.

Note on this clonotype: The junction and the germline gene differ at one end; a read error may be behind it. The chain recombines TRBV7-7 with TRBJ2-3; 7 nucleotides agree with TRBD2. CDR1 is SSHAT and CDR2 is FNYEAQ in the germline V gene (reference sequence). The CDR3 is made up of 14 amino acids. This CDR3 reads CASSPTGGADTQYF. CDR3 in DNA: TGTGCTAGCAGCCCGACGGGGGGTGCAGATACGCAGTATTTT.

The chain carries TRBV11-3 and TRBJ2-7; 9 bases match TRBD1. V trimming: 1 base; J trimming: 0 bases; junction bases outside the gene matches: 4. Germline V lookup: CDR1 SGHNT, CDR2 YENEEA. The CDR3 loop spans 16 amino acids. The CDR3 loop is CASSLGVGQGSYEQYF. CDR3 bases: TGTGCCAGCAGCTTAGGCGTGGGACAGGGCTCCTACGAGCAGTACTTC. Supplemented by reference TRBV11-3 and TRBJ2-7, the full variable domain reads EAGVVQSPRYKIIEKKQPVAFWCNPISGHNTLYWYLQNLGQGPELLIRYENEEAVDDSQLPKDRFSAERLKGVDSTLKIQPAELGDSAVYLCASSLGVGQGSYEQYFGPGTRLTVT.

Relative to its sample, this clonotype is medium-sized (0.01 to 0.1%). The V call is TRBV5-8, the J call TRBJ2-7, with TRBD1 matching 9 bases. This CDR3 is built from 15 residues. Per germline, CDR1 SGHTS and CDR2 YDEGEE. V trimming: 4 bases; J trimming: 3 bases; junction bases outside the gene matches: 8. DNA of the CDR3: TGTGCCAGCAGCGAAACCGGGACAGGGTTCTACGAGCAGTACTTC. It encodes CASSETGTGFYEQYF.

Remarks on this clonotype: The junction departs from germline at one end; a sequencing error may be responsible. The rearrangement links TRBV7-2 to TRBJ2-7; D assignment may be TRBD1 or TRBD2 (6 bases each). The CDR3 sequence is 20 residues long. Germline V lookup: CDR1 SGHTA, CDR2 FQGNSA. As DNA, the CDR3 is TGTGCCAGCGGCTTAAATCTCCAGGACAGAGAAGGACTACCTTCCTACGAGCAGTACTTC. Its protein product is CASGLNLQDREGLPSYEQYF. The full variable domain, with the rest looked up from reference TRBV7-2 and TRBJ2-7, is GAGVSQSPSNKVTEKGKDVELRCDPISGHTALYWYRQSLGQGLEFLIYFQGNSAPDKSGLPSDRFSAERTGGSVSTLTIQRTQQEDSAVYLCASGLNLQDREGLPSYEQYFGPGTRLTVT.

By share, this clonotype ranks as medium-sized. The V and J genes are TRBV20-1 and TRBJ1-6; 7 bases fit TRBD1. Germline V gene data show CDR1 as DFQATT and CDR2 as SNEGSKA (reference sequence). This CDR3 comprises 17 residues. V trimming: 0 bases; J trimming: 9 bases; junction bases outside the gene matches: 14. CDR3 nucleotide sequence: TGCAGTGCTAGAGATAGGGGCAGGGGGATTTACGGTTCACCCCTCCACTTT. Translation: CSARDRGRGIYGSPLHF.

V usage is TRBV12-3 or TRBV12-4 and J usage is TRBJ1-3; 8 nucleotides match TRBD1. V was clipped by 3 bases and J by 3 bases; unmatched bases: 1. This CDR3 region has 14 residues. In nucleotides, the CDR3 is TGTGCCAGCAGTTTTGGGACAGGTGGAAACACCATATATTTT. Its protein product is CASSFGTGGNTIYF.

This clonotype was recorded once. The chain carries TRBV6-4 and TRBJ2-7, with TRBD2 matching over 16 bases. The trim removed 6 bases at V and 2 bases at J, leaving 13 bases unmatched. This CDR3 spans 19 amino acids. The V gene's germline CDR1 is MRHNA and CDR2 SNTAGT. CDR3 coding DNA: TGTGCCAGCAGCGGTCCCGGGACTAGCGGGAGGGCCCTCACCTACGAGCAGTACTTC. It yields the protein CASSGPGTSGRALTYEQYF.

This clonotype was recorded a few times. The gene calls are TRBV6-5 and TRBJ1-1, with D uncertain. This CDR3 is 11 amino acids long. The germline V gene encodes CDR1 MNHEY and CDR2 SVGAGI. V was trimmed by 6 bases and J by 8 bases, leaving 10 bases between them. The CDR3 here is CASRSSAEAFF. For the CDR3, the DNA is TGTGCCAGCAGAAGCTCAGCGGAAGCTTTCTTT.

This clonotype was recorded a few times. The V call is TRBV11-3, the J call TRBJ2-2; D is unclear. V dropped 5 bases and J dropped 4 bases, with 2 bases sitting between them. CDR1 is SGHNT and CDR2 is YENEEA in the germline V gene. The CDR3 contains 11 residues. This CDR3 reads CASSATGELFF. CDR3 DNA: TGTGCCAGCAGCGCCACCGGGGAGCTGTTTTTT. Together with reference TRBV11-3 and TRBJ2-2, the CDR3 gives the full variable domain: EAGVVQSPRYKIIEKKQPVAFWCNPISGHNTLYWYLQNLGQGPELLIRYENEEAVDDSQLPKDRFSAERLKGVDSTLKIQPAELGDSAVYLCASSATGELFFGEGSRLTVL.

This clonotype appeared a few times. This chain links TRBV27 with TRBJ2-5; 11 positions agree with TRBD2. V dropped 2 bases and J dropped 5; count of bases not matched to a gene: 4. CDR1 and CDR2 from the germline V gene are MNHEY and SMNVEV (reference sequence). This CDR3 has 15 residues. The CDR3 sequence is CASSLLAGGLETQYF. CDR3 coding DNA: TGTGCCAGCAGTTTACTAGCGGGAGGTTTGGAGACCCAGTACTTC.